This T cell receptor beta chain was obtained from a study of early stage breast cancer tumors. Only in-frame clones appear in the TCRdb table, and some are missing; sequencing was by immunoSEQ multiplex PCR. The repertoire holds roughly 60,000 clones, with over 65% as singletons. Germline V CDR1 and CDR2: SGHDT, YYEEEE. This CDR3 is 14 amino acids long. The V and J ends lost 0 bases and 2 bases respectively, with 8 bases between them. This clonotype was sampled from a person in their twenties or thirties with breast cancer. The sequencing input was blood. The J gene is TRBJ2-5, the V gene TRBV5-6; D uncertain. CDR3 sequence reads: CASSLVSVQETQYF. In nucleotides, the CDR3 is TGTGCCAGCAGCTTGGTGTCAGTTCAAGAGACCCAGTACTTC.